In its sample, the clone carrying this TCR beta chain was seen a few times. PCR amplification relied on 60 Vbeta primers (plus 13 Jbeta primers). Clones were sequenced by immunoSEQ multiplex PCR, and TCRdb holds only the in-frame ones, with some missing. Here the sample spans approximately 150,000 clones, roughly 79% being singletons. The CDR3 has 16 residues. The V and J ends lost 1 base and 6 bases, in that order; junction bases with no gene match: 8. Germline V gives CDR1 SGHDT, CDR2 YYEEEE. These data originate in a study of cytomegalovirus exposure and HLA in healthy donors. The clonotype was recovered from a woman aged 18 to 35 in good health and CMV-seronegative. This chain uses TRBV5-6 with TRBJ2-7, with 12 bases aligning to TRBD2. The sample comprised PBMCs. This chain's CDR3 is CASSLWDSSGRAEQYF. CDR3 coding DNA: TGTGCCAGCAGCTTGTGGGACTCTAGCGGGAGGGCCGAGCAGTACTTC.